One sample yielded the 10 T cell receptor beta chains listed below, sequenced in a study of follicular helper T cells after annual influenza vaccination. Time point: 2015-2016 season, pre-vaccination. The assay was immunoSEQ multiplex PCR, and TCRdb's table has in-frame clones only and misses some. The top ten hold more than 3% of the sample, which has hundreds of clones, around four fifths seen once. Source: CXCR5+ CD38+ circulating T follicular helper cells from blood, taken on the day of influenza vaccination. Stated subset: circulating Tfh, non-naive CD4+CXCR5+PD-1+ (ICOS+CD38+ or ICOS-CD38-). The receptor source for this set is an adult who received the influenza vaccine.

The chain employs TRBV9 and TRBJ2-7; perhaps TRBD2 as D (5 bases). Trimming took off 2 bases at V and 6 bases at J, with 12 bases between the two ends. This CDR3 has 13 residues. CDR1 and CDR2 (germline): SGDLS, YYNGEE. The CDR3 here is CASSVLLASEQYF. The CDR3 DNA follows: TGTGCCAGCAGCGTTCTCCTAGCTAGCGAGCAGTACTTC.

This clone came up a few times. CDR3 residues: CASRLGVWGGGYTF. The CDR3 region has the DNA TGTGCCAGCAGATTAGGGGTGTGGGGAGGGGGCTACACCTTC. This sequence joins TRBV27 and TRBJ1-2; tentative D call: TRBD1 (5 bases). Germline V gene lookup returns CDR1 MNHEY and CDR2 SMNVEV (reference sequence). V shed 6 bases and J shed 8 bases, with 19 bases lying between them. CDR3 length: 14 amino acids.

CDR3 sequence reads: CASSLAGGQPQHF. The CDR3 DNA sequence: TGCGCCAGCAGCTTGGCTGGAGGCCAGCCCCAGCATTTT. The genes are TRBV5-1 and TRBJ1-5; D is unresolved. Trimming left V 0 bases short and J 7 bases short, with 8 bases between. Germline CDR1 SGHRS, CDR2 YFSETQ. This CDR3 comprises 13 residues.

This chain's CDR3 is CASSPSRESGNTIYF. CDR3 sequence (DNA): TGTGCCAGCTCACCATCCCGTGAGTCAGGAAACACCATATATTTT. This chain uses TRBV18 with TRBJ1-3; D unclear. The V end was cut by 2 bases, the J end by 4 bases, with 12 bases between. CDR3 size: 15 residues. Germline-derived CDR1 and CDR2 are KGHSH and LQKENI.

This sequence joins TRBV30 and TRBJ2-1, with D tentatively TRBD2 (5 bases). The CDR3 is 16 residues long. The V end was cut by 2 bases, the J end by 2 bases, with 16 bases between. Germline V gene sequence: CDR1 GTSNPN, CDR2 SVGIG (reference sequence). CDR3 coding DNA: TGTGCCTGGAGTTTAACGGGGAAGAGGACCTACAATGAGCAGTTCTTC. Translation gives CAWSLTGKRTYNEQFF.

The chain uses TRBV30 and TRBJ1-4; D gene uncertain. Germline V gene sequence: CDR1 GTSNPN, CDR2 SVGIG (reference sequence). V was clipped by 0 bases and J by 6 bases, with 5 bases between them. The CDR3 is made up of 12 amino acids. DNA of the CDR3: TGTGCCTGGAGTGTACTGGATGAAAAACTGTTTTTT. Its protein is CAWSVLDEKLFF.

This chain connects TRBV7-9 to TRBJ2-1; 15 nucleotides match TRBD2. Germline CDR1 is SEHNR and CDR2 is FQNEAQ (reference sequence). The V segment lost 4 bases and the J segment 10 bases; nucleotides outside the gene matches: 8. This CDR3 is 16 amino acids long. The CDR3, as DNA: TGTGCCAGCAGCTACCGCGGACTAGCGGGGGGGGTCGAGCAGTTCTTC. Translating it yields CASSYRGLAGGVEQFF. Using reference TRBV7-9 and TRBJ2-1 for the parts outside the CDR3, the full variable domain is DTGVSQNPRHKITKRGQNVTFRCDPISEHNRLYWYRQTLGQGPEFLTYFQNEAQLEKSRLLSDRFSAERPKGSFSTLEIQRTEQGDSAMYLCASSYRGLAGGVEQFFGPGTRLTVL.

The chain is built from TRBV14 and TRBJ1-1; D call uncertain. The CDR3 has 13 amino acids. Per germline, CDR1 SGHDN and CDR2 FVKESK. Trimming removed 4 bases from V and 0 bases from J, with 6 bases in between. The CDR3 loop is CASSLLVNTEAFF. The CDR3 DNA is TGTGCCAGCAGCCTACTCGTGAACACTGAAGCTTTCTTT. Variable domain in full (rest from reference TRBV14 and TRBJ1-1): EAGVTQFPSHSVIEKGQTVTLRCDPISGHDNLYWYRRVMGKEIKFLLHFVKESKQDESGMPNNRFLAERTGGTYSTLKVQPAELEDSGVYFCASSLLVNTEAFFGQGTRLTVV.

The chain carries TRBV7-2 and TRBJ2-3, with a weak D call TRBD1 (6 bases). V was shortened by 1 base and J by 14 bases, with 13 bases between the two germline ends. Germline V gives CDR1 SGHTA, CDR2 FQGNSA. The CDR3 runs 12 residues. CDR3 sequence reads: CASSLGGQVPYF. The DNA for the CDR3 is TGTGCCAGCAGCTTAGGGGGGCAGGTACCGTATTTT.

This chain connects TRBV10-3 to TRBJ1-1; tentatively, D is TRBD1 (5 bases). Trimming left V 7 bases short and J 5 bases short, with 17 bases between. The CDR3 has 14 amino acids. Germline loops: CDR1 ENHRY, CDR2 SYGVKD. The CDR3 bases are TGTGCCATCACCCCCTCAATGGCAGGGACTGAAGCTTTCTTT. Translated: CAITPSMAGTEAFF.